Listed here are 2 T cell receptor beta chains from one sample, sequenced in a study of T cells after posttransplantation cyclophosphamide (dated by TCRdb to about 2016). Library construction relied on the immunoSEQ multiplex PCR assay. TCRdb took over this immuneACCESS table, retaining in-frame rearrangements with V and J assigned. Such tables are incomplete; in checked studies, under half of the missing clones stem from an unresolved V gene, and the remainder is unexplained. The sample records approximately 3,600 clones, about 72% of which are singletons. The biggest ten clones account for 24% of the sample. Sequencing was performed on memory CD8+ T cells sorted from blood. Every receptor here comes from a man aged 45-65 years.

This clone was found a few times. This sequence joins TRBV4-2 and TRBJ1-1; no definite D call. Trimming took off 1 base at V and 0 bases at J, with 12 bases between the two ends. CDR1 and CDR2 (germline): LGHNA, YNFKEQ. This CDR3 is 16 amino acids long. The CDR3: CASSQAPSSLNTEAFF. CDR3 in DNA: TGTGCCAGCAGCCAAGCTCCGTCAAGCCTGAACACTGAAGCTTTCTTT.

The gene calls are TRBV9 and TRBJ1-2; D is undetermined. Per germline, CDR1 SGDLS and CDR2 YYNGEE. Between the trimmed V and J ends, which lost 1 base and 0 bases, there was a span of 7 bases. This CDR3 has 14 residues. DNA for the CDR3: TGTGCCAGCAGCGTACTTTTAGCTAACTATGGCTACACCTTC. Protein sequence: CASSVLLANYGYTF.